These T cell receptor beta chains were read from a single sample in a study of T cells in Graves' hyperthyroidism and ophthalmopathy. In TCRdb, the multiplex PCR reads were re-called with MiXCR into one record per CDR3 protein. The table has approximately 530,000 distinct CDR3 sequences, 20% seen once; the top ten hold 47%. The sample taken for sequencing was blood. These receptors all stem from a man in his forties with Graves' ophthalmopathy. Both conserved end residues are part of each CDR3. A D gene is named only where the DNA matches it firmly. Size is omitted from some rows. Given values are once, few, many or a class for expanded clones.

clone_size: -; v_call: TRBV2; j_call: TRBJ2-7; d_call: TRBD2; cdr3_length: 14; cdr3_aa: CASKPSGRGGEQYF; cdr3_nt: TGTGCCAGCAAACCTAGCGGGAGGGGTGGCGAGCAGTACTTC
clone_size: -; v_call: TRBV5-8; j_call: TRBJ2-2; d_call: -; cdr3_length: 16; cdr3_aa: CARTLTIMDNTGELFF; cdr3_nt: TGTGCCAGAACCTTAACAATTATGGATAACACCGGGGAGCTGTTTTTT
clone_size: few; v_call: TRBV29-1; j_call: TRBJ2-7; d_call: TRBD1; cdr3_length: 13; cdr3_aa: CSVRTGGFSEQYF; cdr3_nt: TGCAGCGTTCGGACAGGCGGCTTCTCCGAGCAGTACTTC
clone_size: -; v_call: TRBV20-1; j_call: TRBJ2-3; d_call: TRBD2; cdr3_length: 17; cdr3_aa: CSARVAGGSTYTDTQYF; cdr3_nt: TGCAGTGCTAGAGTAGCGGGGGGCTCCACCTACACAGATACGCAGTATTTT
clone_size: once; v_call: TRBV28; j_call: TRBJ2-2; d_call: TRBD1; cdr3_length: 15; cdr3_aa: CASSSHRGYTGELVF; cdr3_nt: TGTGCCAGCAGTTCCCACAGGGGATACACCGGGGAGCTGGTTTTT
clone_size: -; v_call: TRBV18; j_call: TRBJ1-5; d_call: -; cdr3_length: 15; cdr3_aa: CASSPGDSSLGAQHF; cdr3_nt: TGTGCCAGCTCACCGGGAGACAGTTCTTTAGGGGCCCAGCATTTT
clone_size: few; v_call: TRBV18; j_call: TRBJ2-7; d_call: -; cdr3_length: 15; cdr3_aa: CASQRTAGTPREQYF; cdr3_nt: TGTGCCAGCCAAAGAACGGCAGGGACCCCGCGAGAGCAGTACTTC
clone_size: -; v_call: TRBV20-1; j_call: TRBJ1-4; d_call: -; cdr3_length: 16; cdr3_aa: CSARDGGGGIGEKLFF; cdr3_nt: TGCAGTGCTAGAGACGGCGGGGGGGGCATAGGTGAAAAACTGTTTTTT
clone_size: -; v_call: TRBV28; j_call: TRBJ2-7; d_call: -; cdr3_length: 16; cdr3_aa: CASSDPRDPHGVEQYF; cdr3_nt: TGTGCCAGCAGTGACCCCCGGGACCCCCACGGGGTCGAGCAGTACTTC
clone_size: many; v_call: TRBV28; j_call: TRBJ2-1; d_call: TRBD2; cdr3_length: 17; cdr3_aa: CASSLIGVAGGPLGQFF; cdr3_nt: TGTGCCAGCAGTTTAATAGGGGTGGCGGGAGGGCCCCTTGGGCAGTTCTTC
clone_size: few; v_call: TRBV19; j_call: TRBJ2-1; d_call: -; cdr3_length: 11; cdr3_aa: CASRNRGEQFF; cdr3_nt: TGTGCCAGTAGGAATCGTGGGGAGCAGTTCTTC
clone_size: -; v_call: TRBV19; j_call: TRBJ1-4; d_call: -; cdr3_length: 14; cdr3_aa: CASSSGTLNEKLFF; cdr3_nt: TGTGCCAGTAGTTCAGGGACCCTTAATGAAAAACTGTTTTTT
clone_size: -; v_call: TRBV30; j_call: TRBJ2-3; d_call: TRBD2; cdr3_length: 20; cdr3_aa: CAWSVRSFSGDPASTDTQYF; cdr3_nt: TGTGCCTGGAGTGTACGCTCGTTTAGCGGGGACCCCGCCAGCACAGATACGCAGTATTTT
clone_size: -; v_call: TRBV29-1; j_call: TRBJ1-1; d_call: TRBD1; cdr3_length: 13; cdr3_aa: CSYRGLMNTEAFF; cdr3_nt: TGCAGCTACAGGGGCCTCATGAACACTGAAGCTTTCTTT
clone_size: few; v_call: TRBV6-6; j_call: TRBJ2-3; d_call: TRBD2; cdr3_length: 18; cdr3_aa: CASSYGLAGGTFTDTQYF; cdr3_nt: TGTGCCAGCAGTTACGGGCTAGCGGGAGGTACCTTCACAGATACGCAGTATTTT
clone_size: -; v_call: TRBV18; j_call: TRBJ1-3; d_call: TRBD1; cdr3_length: 14; cdr3_aa: CASSPKTGGNTIYF; cdr3_nt: TGTGCCAGCTCACCAAAGACAGGGGGAAACACCATATATTTT
clone_size: -; v_call: TRBV4-2; j_call: TRBJ2-5; d_call: -; cdr3_length: 15; cdr3_aa: CASSQDPGASETQYF; cdr3_nt: TGTGCCAGCAGCCAAGACCCGGGCGCGTCAGAGACCCAGTACTTC
clone_size: few; v_call: TRBV24-1; j_call: TRBJ1-1; d_call: -; cdr3_length: 14; cdr3_aa: CATFTRGRNTEAFF; cdr3_nt: TGTGCCACCTTCACCAGGGGACGGAACACTGAAGCTTTCTTT
clone_size: -; v_call: TRBV5-1; j_call: TRBJ2-2; d_call: TRBD2; cdr3_length: 13; cdr3_aa: CASSPAGGGELFF; cdr3_nt: TGCGCCAGCAGCCCAGCGGGGGGCGGGGAGCTGTTTTTT
clone_size: -; v_call: TRBV11-2; j_call: TRBJ2-5; d_call: TRBD2; cdr3_length: 19; cdr3_aa: CASGYPPTGTSGGQETQYF; cdr3_nt: TGTGCCAGCGGATACCCCCCTACCGGGACTAGCGGGGGCCAAGAGACCCAGTACTTC
clone_size: many; v_call: TRBV7-6; j_call: TRBJ2-3; d_call: TRBD1; cdr3_length: 16; cdr3_aa: CASSLGTGQQGDTQYF; cdr3_nt: TGTGCCAGCAGCTTAGGGACAGGACAGCAAGGGGATACGCAGTATTTT
clone_size: many; v_call: TRBV5-1; j_call: TRBJ2-3; d_call: TRBD1; cdr3_length: 15; cdr3_aa: CASSPDRGLPDTQYF; cdr3_nt: TGCGCCAGCAGCCCGGACAGGGGGCTTCCAGATACGCAGTATTTT
clone_size: -; v_call: TRBV18; j_call: TRBJ2-2; d_call: -; cdr3_length: 16; cdr3_aa: CASSPIGPANTGELLF; cdr3_nt: TGTGCCAGCTCACCAATAGGACCCGCGAACACCGGGGAGCTGCTTTTT
clone_size: -; v_call: TRBV5-6; j_call: TRBJ2-3; d_call: -; cdr3_length: 16; cdr3_aa: CASSLDPGPAGDTQYF; cdr3_nt: TGTGCCAGCAGCTTGGATCCGGGACCGGCGGGAGATACGCAGTATTTT
clone_size: -; v_call: TRBV12-3/TRBV12-4; j_call: TRBJ1-2; d_call: -; cdr3_length: 14; cdr3_aa: CASSSLQGRYGYTF; cdr3_nt: TGTGCCAGCAGTTCCCTCCAGGGAAGGTATGGCTACACCTTC
clone_size: few; v_call: TRBV10-3; j_call: TRBJ2-5; d_call: TRBD2; cdr3_length: 13; cdr3_aa: CAIMAGGLETQYF; cdr3_nt: TGTGCCATCATGGCGGGGGGGCTCGAGACCCAGTACTTC
clone_size: few; v_call: TRBV4-1; j_call: TRBJ1-2; d_call: -; cdr3_length: 16; cdr3_aa: CASSQEERQAPNGYTF; cdr3_nt: TGCGCCAGCAGCCAAGAGGAGCGACAGGCGCCGAATGGCTACACCTTC
clone_size: few; v_call: TRBV12-3/TRBV12-4; j_call: TRBJ1-5; d_call: TRBD1; cdr3_length: 15; cdr3_aa: CASSYQGQGNQPQHF; cdr3_nt: TGTGCCAGCAGTTACCAGGGACAGGGCAATCAGCCCCAGCATTTT
clone_size: -; v_call: TRBV12-3/TRBV12-4; j_call: TRBJ2-3; d_call: -; cdr3_length: 15; cdr3_aa: CASSPARGGPDAQYF; cdr3_nt: TGTGCCAGCAGCCCTGCGAGGGGGGGCCCAGATGCGCAGTATTTT
clone_size: -; v_call: TRBV2; j_call: TRBJ2-5; d_call: TRBD1; cdr3_length: 14; cdr3_aa: CASSIDRGQETQHF; cdr3_nt: TGTGCCAGCAGTATCGACAGGGGGCAAGAGACCCAGCACTTC
clone_size: -; v_call: TRBV7-3; j_call: TRBJ2-1; d_call: TRBD2; cdr3_length: 13; cdr3_aa: CASSLGGGSLQFF; cdr3_nt: TGTGCCAGCAGCTTAGGTGGCGGGAGCCTGCAGTTCTTC
clone_size: few; v_call: TRBV5-1; j_call: TRBJ2-7; d_call: TRBD2; cdr3_length: 15; cdr3_aa: CASSPGTSQVQEQYF; cdr3_nt: TGCGCCAGCAGCCCCGGGACTAGCCAAGTCCAGGAGCAGTACTTC
clone_size: few; v_call: TRBV5-1; j_call: TRBJ2-5; d_call: TRBD2; cdr3_length: 16; cdr3_aa: CASSVSGSHAQETQYF; cdr3_nt: TGCGCCAGCAGCGTTAGCGGGTCCCACGCCCAAGAGACCCAGTACTTC
clone_size: many; v_call: TRBV20-1; j_call: TRBJ2-1; d_call: -; cdr3_length: 14; cdr3_aa: CSAKLPARSNEQFF; cdr3_nt: TGCAGTGCTAAACTCCCGGCCCGCTCCAATGAGCAGTTCTTC
clone_size: few; v_call: TRBV5-6; j_call: TRBJ1-4; d_call: TRBD1; cdr3_length: 14; cdr3_aa: CASSLGTGSEKLFF; cdr3_nt: TGTGCCAGCAGCCTCGGGACAGGGTCCGAAAAACTGTTTTTT
clone_size: few; v_call: TRBV7-2; j_call: TRBJ2-3; d_call: -; cdr3_length: 14; cdr3_aa: CATVQEALTDTQYF; cdr3_nt: TGTGCCACCGTACAGGAGGCGCTAACAGATACGCAGTATTTT
clone_size: -; v_call: TRBV7-9; j_call: TRBJ2-3; d_call: -; cdr3_length: 14; cdr3_aa: CASTPVGLGDTQYF; cdr3_nt: TGTGCCAGCACCCCGGTGGGGTTAGGAGATACGCAGTATTTT
clone_size: many; v_call: TRBV12-3/TRBV12-4; j_call: TRBJ1-5; d_call: -; cdr3_length: 14; cdr3_aa: CASSDSHRNQPQHF; cdr3_nt: TGTGCCAGCAGCGACAGTCACCGCAATCAGCCCCAGCATTTT
clone_size: -; v_call: TRBV15; j_call: TRBJ2-1; d_call: TRBD2; cdr3_length: 17; cdr3_aa: CATSRGPTSGVNNEQFF; cdr3_nt: TGTGCCACCAGCAGAGGCCCTACTAGCGGGGTGAACAATGAGCAGTTCTTC